This passage covers 24 T cell receptor beta chains from one sample sequenced in a study of T cell repertoires in cytomegalovirus infection. TCRdb recomputed calls from the reads with MiXCR, one row per CDR3 protein. The table shows approximately 200,000 distinct CDR3 sequences, with 28% occurring only once. The source material was PBMCs. These receptors were obtained from a human donor in good health (CMV status not recorded). Some clones in this sample may be carry-over from other donors' samples.

This clonotype has more than one count but fewer than ten. The chain joins TRBV6-2 or TRBV6-3 to TRBJ1-2; 7 positions agree with TRBD1. Germline V gene sequence: CDR1 MNHEY, CDR2 SVGEGT. This CDR3 has 11 amino acids. V gave up 5 bases and J gave up 8 bases; unmatched junction bases: 2. The CDR3 nucleotides are TGTGCCAGCAGTACGGACAGGGGCTACACCTTC. It codes for CASSTDRGYTF.

The J gene is TRBJ2-7, the V gene TRBV20-1, with unresolved D. V gave up 5 bases and J gave up 3 bases, with 14 bases separating them. Germline V gene sequence: CDR1 DFQATT, CDR2 SNEGSKA (reference sequence). CDR3 size: 13 residues. The CDR3 DNA reads TGCAGTGCTGCAGAGGATCCCATCTACGAGCAGTACTTC. Translated: CSAAEDPIYEQYF.

This chain joins TRBV19 and TRBJ1-5; D unresolved. The V and J ends lost 7 bases and 7 bases respectively, with 14 bases between them. Germline values: CDR1 LNHDA, CDR2 SQIVND (reference sequence). The length of the CDR3 is 13 residues. CDR3 sequence: CASIQEIGQPQHF. CDR3 DNA: TGTGCCAGTATTCAGGAGATAGGACAGCCCCAGCATTTT.

This sequence joins TRBV6-5 and TRBJ2-7; D remains unclear. With 0 bases removed from V and 2 bases from J, the gap between germline ends came to 11 bases. Germline lookup yields CDR1 MNHEY and CDR2 SVGAGI. This CDR3 is 15 amino acids long. The CDR3 nucleotides are TGTGCCAGCAGTTACTCGCGCCTCATGACCTACGAGCAGTACTTC. Protein: CASSYSRLMTYEQYF.

In this sample, this clonotype turned up a few times. The rearrangement uses TRBV7-2 and TRBJ2-5; TRBD1 matches at 8 bases. Germline V CDR1 and CDR2: SGHTA, FQGNSA. V lost 5 bases and J lost 9; bases outside the gene matches: 8. This CDR3 comprises 13 residues. The CDR3 DNA is TGTGCCAGCAGCCCCGGACAGGGTCGCCCCCAGTACTTC. Protein sequence: CASSPGQGRPQYF.

As to this clonotype: The junction does not match germline at one end; this may be a read error. The chain couples TRBV11-2 to TRBJ2-1; a weak D match, TRBD2 (5 bases). Per germline, CDR1 SGHAT and CDR2 FQNNGV. This CDR3 has 15 residues. CDR3 amino acids: CTSSLENSAYNEQFF. DNA of the CDR3: TGTACCAGCAGCTTAGAAAATAGCGCCTACAATGAGCAGTTCTTC.

This clonotype has just a few counts. The chain has TRBV7-4 and TRBJ1-5; 12 positions match TRBD1. In germline, CDR1 is SGHVT, CDR2 SQSDAQ. The trim removed 2 bases at V and 6 bases at J, leaving 5 bases unmatched. There are 16 residues in the CDR3. CDR3 sequence: CASSLWDRGLSQPQHF. CDR3 DNA sequence: TGTGCCAGCAGCTTATGGGACAGGGGGCTGAGTCAGCCCCAGCATTTT.

This clonotype was detected a few times. The chain employs TRBV9 and TRBJ2-7, with 10 nucleotides matching TRBD1. V dropped 3 bases and J dropped 9; count of bases not matched to a gene: 12. Germline loops: CDR1 SGDLS, CDR2 YYNGEE. CDR3 size: 15 residues. The CDR3 is CASSAGSGTGVGQYF. In DNA form, the CDR3 reads TGTGCCAGCAGCGCGGGATCCGGGACAGGGGTCGGGCAGTACTTC.

In this sample, this clonotype turned up many times. The rearrangement joins TRBV7-6 to TRBJ1-6; weak D call: TRBD1 (5 bases). The CDR3 length is 17 residues. The V gene lost 5 bases and the J gene lost 8 bases, with 22 bases spanning the gap. Germline V gives CDR1 SGHVS, CDR2 FNYEAQ. The CDR3 DNA is TGTGCCAGCAGCAACAATTTAGGGCAGGGACTGGATTCACCCCTCCACTTT. Amino acid sequence: CASSNNLGQGLDSPLHF. Variable domain in full (rest from reference TRBV7-6 and TRBJ1-6): GAGVSQSPRYKVTKRGQDVALRCDPISGHVSLYWYRQALGQGPEFLTYFNYEAQQDKSGLPNDRFSAERPEGSISTLTIQRTEQRDSAMYRCASSNNLGQGLDSPLHFGNGTRLTVT.

The V and J genes are TRBV6-1 and TRBJ1-1; TRBD1 might be the D (5 bases). Germline loops: CDR1 MNHNS, CDR2 SASEGT. Trimming stripped 6 bases from V and 11 bases from J, with 16 bases between. This CDR3 spans 12 amino acids. CDR3 nucleotide sequence: TGTGCCAGCAGGCCGGCGGAGGGACGGGCTTTCTTT. Translated: CASRPAEGRAFF.

CDR3 bases: TGTGCCAGCAGTTACGAGGCAGTGGGCTCCTACGAGCAGTACTTC. This encodes CASSYEAVGSYEQYF. This sequence joins TRBV6-6 and TRBJ2-7; D unresolved. Looked up from germline, CDR1 is MNHNY and CDR2 is SVGAGI (reference sequence). The CDR3 has 15 amino acids. V lost 2 bases to trimming and J lost 0 bases, with 11 bases between them.

This clonotype was counted a few times. This chain connects TRBV6-1 to TRBJ2-7; D possibly corresponds to TRBD2 (6 bases). Trimming cost V 8 bases and J 2 bases, with 13 bases left between them. The length of the CDR3 is 13 residues. Germline V gene lookup returns CDR1 MNHNS and CDR2 SASEGT. The chain's CDR3 is CASAGTGTYEQYF. The DNA of the CDR3 is TGTGCCAGCGCCGGGACTGGTACCTACGAGCAGTACTTC.

This chain uses TRBV7-2 with TRBJ1-1; maybe TRBD1 (5 bases). CDR1 and CDR2 (germline): SGHTA, FQGNSA. This CDR3 is built from 15 residues. Trimming took off 1 base at V and 6 bases at J, with 15 bases between the two ends. This CDR3 is CASSLVGGDPSEAFF. In nucleotides, the CDR3 is TGTGCCAGCAGCTTAGTTGGGGGGGACCCCTCTGAAGCTTTCTTT.

The V and J genes are TRBV20-1 and TRBJ1-5; D possibly corresponds to TRBD1 (5 bases). CDR3 size: 13 residues. Germline V gene sequence: CDR1 DFQATT, CDR2 SNEGSKA (reference sequence). The V and J ends lost 5 bases and 9 bases respectively, with 17 bases between them. CDR3 nucleotides: TGCAGTGCTTCTCGCGGGGGTCCTGGGCCCCAGCATTTT. This encodes CSASRGGPGPQHF.

This clonotype occurred many times. The chain carries TRBV7-2 and TRBJ1-6; D is unresolved. V lost 5 bases and J lost 10, with 18 bases in between. CDR3 length: 15 amino acids. Germline V gives CDR1 SGHTA, CDR2 FQGNSA. CDR3 nucleotides: TGTGCCAGCAGCATTTACAGCCGCTATGGGTCACCCCTCCACTTT. This codes for CASSIYSRYGSPLHF.

The rearrangement links TRBV7-3 to TRBJ1-1, with D uncertain. Trimming pared 5 bases from V and 5 bases from J, leaving 12 bases between. Germline V gene data show CDR1 as SGHTA and CDR2 as FQGTGA. The CDR3 covers 13 residues. The CDR3 region is CASSPRTITEAFF. The CDR3 region has the DNA TGTGCCAGCAGCCCCCGTACCATTACTGAAGCTTTCTTT.

The V gene is TRBV29-1, the J gene TRBJ1-5; no reliable D call. The CDR3 has 13 residues. Trimming removed 2 bases from V and 6 bases from J, with 11 bases in between. CDR1 and CDR2 from the germline V gene are SQVTM and ANQGSEA. CDR3 in amino acids: CSVEISVGQPQHF. For the CDR3, the DNA is TGCAGCGTTGAAATATCAGTCGGTCAGCCCCAGCATTTT.

This clonotype has a handful of counts. The V and J genes are TRBV5-6 and TRBJ1-5; D unclear. The ends were cut back, 1 base at V and 3 bases at J, with 14 bases in the middle. Looked up from germline, CDR1 is SGHDT and CDR2 is YYEEEE. The CDR3 is 16 amino acids. The CDR3 protein is CASSLLGSHFNQPQHF. CDR3 coding DNA: TGTGCCAGCAGCTTGTTAGGCAGTCACTTCAATCAGCCCCAGCATTTT.

This clonotype has a handful of counts. This rearrangement joins TRBV2 to TRBJ2-7; D is perhaps TRBD2 (6 bases). CDR3 length: 13 amino acids. The germline V gene encodes CDR1 SNHLY and CDR2 FYNNEI. V lost 10 bases, J lost 6 bases, and 19 bases lay in between. CDR3 region: CATKPVAGFEQYF. CDR3 DNA: TGTGCCACCAAGCCCGTTGCGGGGTTCGAGCAGTACTTC.

This clonotype was detected only a few times. The genes are TRBV10-3 and TRBJ2-5; 12 nucleotides match TRBD2. Germline values: CDR1 ENHRY, CDR2 SYGVKD. V was clipped by 3 bases and J by 1 base; unmatched bases: 6. The CDR3 length is 17 residues. CDR3 loop: CAISELAGGPIQETQYF. The CDR3 DNA is TGTGCCATCAGTGAACTAGCGGGGGGCCCGATCCAAGAGACCCAGTACTTC.

The chain couples TRBV7-6 to TRBJ2-5, with TRBD2 as a possible D gene (6 bases). This CDR3 spans 16 amino acids. Trimming removed 5 bases from V and 3 bases from J, with 19 bases in between. CDR1 and CDR2 (germline): SGHVS, FNYEAQ. Here the CDR3 DNA reads TGTGCCAGCAGCCCGAGGGTCCGAGCGGGTGAAGAGACCCAGTACTTC. Its translation: CASSPRVRAGEETQYF.

The chain combines TRBV11-2 with TRBJ2-7, with D possibly matching TRBD2 (5 bases). The germline gives CDR1 SGHAT, CDR2 FQNNGV. V lost 3 bases and J lost 4, with 13 bases in between. The CDR3 sequence is 14 residues long. Here the CDR3 reads CASSFSTSRYEQYF. The CDR3 coding sequence is TGTGCCAGCAGCTTTTCTACTAGTCGGTACGAGCAGTACTTC.

As DNA, the CDR3 is TGCGCCAGCAGCCCGACACTGCTCGAGACCCAGTACTTC. Amino acids: CASSPTLLETQYF. The chain joins TRBV5-1 to TRBJ2-5, with D unclear. The V end lost 4 bases, the J end lost 5 bases, and 12 bases lay between the germline ends. CDR1 is SGHRS, CDR2 YFSETQ, per germline. The CDR3 extends over 13 amino acids.

Concerning this clonotype itself: One junction end disagrees with the germline gene, perhaps due to a read error. The gene calls are TRBV29-1 and TRBJ1-4, with TRBD1 matching over 7 bases. The CDR3 has 14 amino acids. In germline, CDR1 is SQVTM, CDR2 ANQGSEA. CDR3 DNA: TGCAGCGCCCGAGGGACAGCGGGAGGTGAAAAACTGTATTTT. Translated, it gives CSARGTAGGEKLYF.